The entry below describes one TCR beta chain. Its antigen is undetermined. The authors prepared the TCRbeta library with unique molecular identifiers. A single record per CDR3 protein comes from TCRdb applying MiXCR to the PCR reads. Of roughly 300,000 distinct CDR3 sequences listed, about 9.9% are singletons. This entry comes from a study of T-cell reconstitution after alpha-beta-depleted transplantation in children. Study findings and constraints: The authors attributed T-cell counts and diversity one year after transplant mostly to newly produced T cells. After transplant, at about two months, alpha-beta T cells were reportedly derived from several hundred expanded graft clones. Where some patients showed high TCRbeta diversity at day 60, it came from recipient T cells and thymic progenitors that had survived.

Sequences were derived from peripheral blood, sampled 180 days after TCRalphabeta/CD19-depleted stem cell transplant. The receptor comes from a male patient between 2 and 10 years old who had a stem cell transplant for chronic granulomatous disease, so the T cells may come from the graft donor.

The CDR3 sequence is CASSLASGTTGELFF. The CDR3 bases are TGTGCCAGCAGCCTAGCTAGCGGAACGACCGGGGAGCTGTTTTTT. V is TRBV3-1 and J is TRBJ2-2, with 7 bases aligning to TRBD2. CDR3 length: 15 amino acids. Germline loops: CDR1 LGHDT, CDR2 YNNKEL (reference sequence). Losses at the gene ends were 4 bases for V and 5 bases for J; bases not matched to a gene: 7.